Shown below are 20 T cell receptor beta chains from a single sample sequenced in a study of OX40 agonist ivuxolimab in advanced cancers. Only in-frame clones appear in the TCRdb table, and some are missing; sequencing was by immunoSEQ multiplex PCR. The sample lists roughly 60,000 clones; less than 95% were seen once. Sequencing used CD4+ or CD8+ T cells sorted from blood, obtained in a trial of the OX40 agonist ivuxolimab. These receptor sequences come from an adult with an advanced solid tumor such as melanoma, head and neck, liver or kidney cancer.

The chain recombines TRBV5-1 with TRBJ1-3; D not resolved. V gave up 0 bases and J gave up 2 bases, with 9 bases separating them. This CDR3 contains 15 residues. Germline V CDR1 and CDR2: SGHRS, YFSETQ. In DNA, the CDR3 is TGCGCCAGCAGCTTGGGTACGGGCGCTGGAAACACCATATATTTT. Translation: CASSLGTGAGNTIYF.

The chain links TRBV11-2 to TRBJ2-3; D perhaps matches TRBD2 (5 bases). CDR3 size: 17 residues. Trimming shortened V by 5 bases and J by 0 bases, and 18 bases separated the two germline ends. Germline CDR1 reads SGHAT; CDR2 reads FQNNGV. CDR3 protein: CASSLTRQRRSTDTQYF. The CDR3 DNA sequence: TGTGCCAGCAGCCTAACACGGCAGCGGCGAAGCACAGATACGCAGTATTTT. Complete variable domain (other parts from reference TRBV11-2 and TRBJ2-3): EAGVAQSPRYKIIEKRQSVAFWCNPISGHATLYWYQQILGQGPKLLIQFQNNGVVDDSQLPKDRFSAERLKGVDSTLKIQPAKLEDSAVYLCASSLTRQRRSTDTQYFGPGTRLTVL.

The V and J genes are TRBV6-5 and TRBJ2-3; D possibly corresponds to TRBD2 (6 bases). Germline values: CDR1 MNHEY, CDR2 SVGAGI. The V gene lost 10 bases and the J gene lost 4 bases, with 21 bases spanning the gap. This CDR3 spans 15 amino acids. This chain's CDR3 is CATTPRDSSADTQYF. The CDR3 DNA follows: TGTGCCACCACCCCCCGGGACTCCTCAGCAGATACGCAGTATTTT.

This sequence joins TRBV7-2 and TRBJ1-3; possible D gene TRBD1, 5 bases. This CDR3 is 14 amino acids long. CDR1 is SGHTA, CDR2 FQGNSA, per germline. V was clipped by 8 bases and J by 0 bases, with 11 bases between them. This CDR3 is CASGEGHSGNTIYF. CDR3 nucleotides: TGTGCCAGCGGCGAGGGGCACTCTGGAAACACCATATATTTT.

This chain links TRBV5-4 with TRBJ2-2, with 8 bases identical to TRBD2. Per the germline V gene, CDR1 is SGHNT and CDR2 is YYREEE (reference sequence). The CDR3 is made up of 15 amino acids. V shed 2 bases and J 6 bases; nucleotides not matched to a gene: 6. The CDR3 here is CASSFSGRKAGELFF. The CDR3 nucleotides read TGTGCCAGCAGCTTCAGCGGGAGAAAAGCCGGGGAGCTGTTTTTT.

The V and J genes are TRBV19 and TRBJ2-1; D is uncertain. Trimming cost V 5 bases and J 3 bases, with 14 bases left between them. The CDR3 runs to 15 residues. CDR1 and CDR2 from the germline V gene are LNHDA and SQIVND (reference sequence). DNA of the CDR3: TGTGCCAGTAGTGATAGGAAGATCCTCTACAATGAGCAGTTCTTC. Protein product: CASSDRKILYNEQFF. Together with reference TRBV19 and TRBJ2-1, the CDR3 gives the full variable domain: DGGITQSPKYLFRKEGQNVTLSCEQNLNHDAMYWYRQDPGQGLRLIYYSQIVNDFQKGDIAEGYSVSREKKESFPLTVTSAQKNPTAFYLCASSDRKILYNEQFFGPGTRLTVL.

This clone was counted once. This rearrangement joins TRBV19 to TRBJ1-2, with 8 bases fitting TRBD1. CDR1 is LNHDA and CDR2 is SQIVND in the germline V gene (reference sequence). This CDR3 spans 12 amino acids. J lost 6 bases, V lost 5 bases, and 2 bases had no gene match. The CDR3: CASSDRGNGYTF. CDR3 nucleotides: TGTGCCAGTAGTGACAGGGGAAATGGCTACACCTTC.

This sequence joins TRBV7-2 and TRBJ2-1; 7 nucleotides agree with TRBD2. The CDR3 loop spans 16 amino acids. The V gene's germline CDR1 is SGHTA and CDR2 FQGNSA. V lost 5 bases, J lost 3 bases, and 10 bases stayed unmatched. The CDR3 DNA reads as TGTGCCAGCAGCCGCTCGGGAGGACCAGACTACAATGAGCAGTTCTTC. This codes for CASSRSGGPDYNEQFF.

The V call is TRBV5-8, the J call TRBJ1-4; tentative D call: TRBD1 (5 bases). V gave up 0 bases and J gave up 7 bases, with 10 bases separating them. CDR1 is SGHTS and CDR2 is YDEGEE in the germline V gene. The CDR3 sequence is 14 residues long. CDR3 nucleotides: TGTGCCAGCAGCTTGGGGGACCCCAGTGAAAAACTGTTTTTT. Protein product: CASSLGDPSEKLFF.

This clone was counted a single time. The V gene is TRBV9, the J gene TRBJ2-1; TRBD2 matches at 8 bases. Germline assignment: CDR1 SGDLS and CDR2 YYNGEE. The CDR3 consists of 18 residues. V trimming: 2 bases; J trimming: 1 base; junction bases outside the gene matches: 11. CDR3 region: CASSVGITGTSSYNEQFF. CDR3 in DNA: TGTGCCAGCAGCGTGGGGATCACCGGGACTAGTTCCTACAATGAGCAGTTCTTC.

This clone is a singleton in its sample. The chain carries TRBV5-4 and TRBJ1-2; perhaps TRBD1 as D (6 bases). CDR1 is SGHNT and CDR2 is YYREEE in the germline V gene (reference sequence). The V end was cut by 10 bases, the J end by 4 bases, with 14 bases between. The CDR3 is made up of 12 amino acids. CDR3 loop: CAGQNSFYGYTF. DNA of the CDR3: TGTGCCGGACAGAATTCCTTCTATGGCTACACCTTC.

This rearrangement joins TRBV7-2 to TRBJ2-1, with 8 bases that match TRBD1. Germline trimming cut 5 bases from V and 2 bases from J; bases unmatched to any gene: 5. This CDR3 has 15 residues. Germline V gene data show CDR1 as SGHTA and CDR2 as FQGNSA. The CDR3 coding sequence is TGTGCCAGCAGCGAAACAGGGGGGCCCTACAATGAGCAGTTCTTC. This codes for CASSETGGPYNEQFF.

The chain has TRBV10-1 and TRBJ2-7; TRBD2 matches at 8 bases. The CDR3 spans 16 residues. The J segment lost 1 base and the V segment lost 0 bases, leaving 5 bases of the junction unmatched. Germline V gives CDR1 WNHNN, CDR2 SYGVQD (reference sequence). The CDR3 here is CASSESRASGSYEQYF. The CDR3 DNA reads TGCGCCAGCAGTGAGTCGAGGGCTAGCGGGTCCTACGAGCAGTACTTC.

The chain carries TRBV19 and TRBJ1-2, with D unclear. The germline V and J ends were trimmed by 3 bases and 7 bases, with 9 bases remaining between them. Germline CDR1 reads LNHDA; CDR2 reads SQIVND (reference sequence). This CDR3 region has 12 residues. The CDR3 loop is CASSMGMFGYTF. The DNA of the CDR3 is TGTGCCAGTAGTATGGGAATGTTTGGCTACACCTTC.

The CDR3 bases are TGTGCCAGCAGCGTCTCTAGCGGGGCCGCAGGGGAGCAGTTCTTC. Translated: CASSVSSGAAGEQFF. The gene calls are TRBV9 and TRBJ2-1; 9 nucleotides line up with TRBD2. Germline V gives CDR1 SGDLS, CDR2 YYNGEE. The CDR3 is 15 amino acids. V lost 2 bases, J lost 10 bases, and 10 bases stayed unmatched. Using reference TRBV9 and TRBJ2-1 for the parts outside the CDR3, the full variable domain is DSGVTQTPKHLITATGQRVTLRCSPRSGDLSVYWYQQSLDQGLQFLIQYYNGEERAKGNILERFSAQQFPDLHSELNLSSLELGDSALYFCASSVSSGAAGEQFFGPGTRLTVL.

The chain has TRBV7-8 and TRBJ2-5; D gene unclear. The V end lost 9 bases, the J end lost 3 bases, and 14 bases lay between the germline ends. The germline CDR1 and CDR2 sequences are SGHVS and FQNEAQ. The CDR3 sequence is 13 residues long. In DNA, the CDR3 is TGTGCCAGTACGTGGTTCGACGAAGAGACCCAGTACTTC. It codes for CASTWFDEETQYF.

The rearrangement joins TRBV2 to TRBJ2-6; D remains unclear. CDR3 length: 15 amino acids. Germline assignment: CDR1 SNHLY and CDR2 FYNNEI. With 7 bases removed from V and 4 bases from J, the gap between germline ends came to 14 bases. CDR3 sequence: CASTPLGGGANVLTF. For the CDR3, the DNA is TGTGCCAGCACCCCCCTGGGTGGAGGGGCCAACGTCCTGACTTTC.

The rearrangement joins TRBV6-5 to TRBJ2-7, with TRBD2 matching over 7 bases. Unmatched junction bases numbered 8, after V lost 9 bases and J lost 0 bases. The CDR3 spans 14 residues. Germline V gene lookup returns CDR1 MNHEY and CDR2 SVGAGI. The CDR3 region has the DNA TGTGCCAGTACTCGGGGCGGGAGCTCCTACGAGCAGTACTTC. It yields the protein CASTRGGSSYEQYF.

The chain couples TRBV19 to TRBJ1-2; a weak D match, TRBD1 (6 bases). CDR1 LNHDA and CDR2 SQIVND come from the germline V gene (reference sequence). The CDR3 has 15 amino acids. The V end was cut by 9 bases, the J end by 4 bases, with 21 bases between. The CDR3 region has the DNA TGTGCCAGCGCCCGGGGGGCGGATTTCGTCTATGGCTACACCTTC. Encoded protein: CASARGADFVYGYTF.

Written as DNA, the CDR3 is TGTGCCACCAGACAGGGGAGTCATGGCAATCAGCCCCAGCATTTT. Translating gives CATRQGSHGNQPQHF. This rearrangement joins TRBV2 to TRBJ1-5; TRBD1 matches at 8 bases. The V segment lost 10 bases and the J segment 2 bases; nucleotides outside the gene matches: 10. CDR3 size: 15 residues. Germline values: CDR1 SNHLY, CDR2 FYNNEI.